This T cell receptor (beta chain) was profiled in a study of spatial heterogeneity in lung cancer. Germline trimming cut 6 bases from V and 3 bases from J; bases unmatched to any gene: 3. Germline V gene lookup returns CDR1 DFQATT and CDR2 SNEGSKA (reference sequence). This CDR3 region has 12 residues. Relative to its sample, this clonotype is medium-sized. The antigen is not known. Every molecule of TCR cDNA had its own unique molecular identifier. TCRdb re-called the 5' RACE reads with MiXCR, one entry per CDR3 protein. The sample consists of around 6,000 distinct CDR3 sequences, 1.3% of them appearing once. Findings and limits, study-wide: Within tumors, counts of expanded alpha and beta TCRs tracked tumor mutation counts. Nonsynonymous mutation counts, ubiquitous and regional, were tracked by the respective counts of ubiquitous and regional expanded TCRs.

Described time point: sample taken at primary tumor resection. Samples were donated by 72 untreated early-stage non-small cell lung cancer patients. Unsorted whole RNA of tumor, nontumor lung or frozen PBMC was sequenced. Sequenced here: lung tumor tissue, sampled at surgery. This TCR derives from a male donor with early-stage non-small cell lung cancer. The chain links TRBV20-1 to TRBJ2-7; 9 bases agree with TRBD1. In nucleotides, the CDR3 is TGCAGTGCCCAGACAGGGGGCTACGAGCAGTACTTC. It specifies CSAQTGGYEQYF.